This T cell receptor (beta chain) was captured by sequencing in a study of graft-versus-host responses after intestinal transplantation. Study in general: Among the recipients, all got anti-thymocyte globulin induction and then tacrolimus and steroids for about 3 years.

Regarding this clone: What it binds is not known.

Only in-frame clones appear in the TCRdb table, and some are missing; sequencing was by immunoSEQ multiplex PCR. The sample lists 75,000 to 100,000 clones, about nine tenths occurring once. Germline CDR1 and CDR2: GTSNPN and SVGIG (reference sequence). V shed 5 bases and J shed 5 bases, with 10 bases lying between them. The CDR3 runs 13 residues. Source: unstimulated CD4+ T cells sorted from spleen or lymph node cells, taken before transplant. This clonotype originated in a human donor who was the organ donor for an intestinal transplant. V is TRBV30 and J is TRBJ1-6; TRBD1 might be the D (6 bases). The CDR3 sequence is CAWGDTHNSPLHF. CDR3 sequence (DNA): TGTGCCTGGGGGGACACCCATAATTCACCCCTCCACTTT.